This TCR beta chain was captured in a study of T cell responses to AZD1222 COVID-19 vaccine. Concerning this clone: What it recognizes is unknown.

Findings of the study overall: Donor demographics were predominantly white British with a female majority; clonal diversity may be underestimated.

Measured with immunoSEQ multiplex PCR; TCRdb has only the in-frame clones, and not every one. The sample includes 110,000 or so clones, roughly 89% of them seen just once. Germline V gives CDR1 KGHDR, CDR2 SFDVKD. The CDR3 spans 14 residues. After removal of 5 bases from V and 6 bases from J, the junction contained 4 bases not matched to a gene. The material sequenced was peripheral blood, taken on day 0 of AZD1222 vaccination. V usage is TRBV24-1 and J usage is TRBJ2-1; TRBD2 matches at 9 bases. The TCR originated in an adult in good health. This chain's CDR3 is CATSVASGTNEQFF. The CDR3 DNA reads TGTGCCACCAGTGTTGCTAGCGGGACCAATGAGCAGTTCTTC.